The entry below gives a single T cell receptor (beta chain) sequence along with its context. The CDR3 is 18 amino acids. Germline-derived CDR1 and CDR2 are KGHSH and LQKENI. V lost 5 bases to trimming and J lost 3 bases, with 25 bases between them. This entry belongs to a study of blood T cell repertoires in COVID-19. Study information: Acute-phase and convalescent COVID-19 samples originated in the United States, Italy and Spain. T cells, B-cell-depleted T cells, or PBMCs supplied cDNA or gDNA.

In the source study's methods: Reference gene primer amplification yielded estimated nucleated cell counts. Using immunoSEQ multiplex PCR, the repertoire was profiled, and TCRdb retains in-frame clones only, with some absent. V and J calls and clone size are as listed in that table; D and trimming were resolved from the DNA. The sample has 80,000 to 95,000 clones, approximately 83% seen once. The sequenced material came from peripheral blood. The clonotype originates from a woman of 80 years or more with active or convalescent COVID-19. V usage is TRBV18 and J usage is TRBJ2-5; weak D call: TRBD1 (7 bases). CDR3 sequence (DNA): TGTGCCAGCTCATCCTCGTTAATCGCGGGACAGACCGAAGAGACCCAGTACTTC. This gives the protein CASSSSLIAGQTEETQYF.